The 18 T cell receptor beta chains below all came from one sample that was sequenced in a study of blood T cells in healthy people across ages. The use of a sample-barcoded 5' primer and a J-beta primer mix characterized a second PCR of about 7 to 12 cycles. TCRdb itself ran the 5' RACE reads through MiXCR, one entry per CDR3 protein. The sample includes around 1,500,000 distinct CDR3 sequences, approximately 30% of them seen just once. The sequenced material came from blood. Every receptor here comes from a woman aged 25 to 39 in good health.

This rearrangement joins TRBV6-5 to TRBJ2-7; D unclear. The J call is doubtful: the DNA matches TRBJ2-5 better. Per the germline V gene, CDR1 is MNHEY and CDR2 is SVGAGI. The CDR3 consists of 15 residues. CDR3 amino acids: CASSYSPTSRETQYF. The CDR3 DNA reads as TGTGCCAGCAGTTACTCTCCGACGAGTAGAGAGACCCAGTACTTC.

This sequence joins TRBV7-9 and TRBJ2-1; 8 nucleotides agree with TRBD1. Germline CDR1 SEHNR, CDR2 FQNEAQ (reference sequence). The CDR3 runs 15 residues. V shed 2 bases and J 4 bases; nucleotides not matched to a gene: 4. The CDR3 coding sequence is TGTGCCAGCAGCTTAAAAACAGGGGGGTACAATGAGCAGTTCTTC. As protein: CASSLKTGGYNEQFF. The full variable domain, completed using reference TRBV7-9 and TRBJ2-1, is DTGVSQNPRHKITKRGQNVTFRCDPISEHNRLYWYRQTLGQGPEFLTYFQNEAQLEKSRLLSDRFSAERPKGSFSTLEIQRTEQGDSAMYLCASSLKTGGYNEQFFGPGTRLTVL.

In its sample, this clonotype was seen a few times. This CDR3 is CASSLRDSTQYF. The DNA for the CDR3 is TGTGCCAGCAGCTTGAGGGACAGCACCCAGTACTTC. V and J are TRBV5-5 and TRBJ2-5; 7 bases agree with TRBD1. V dropped 1 base and J dropped 8; count of bases not matched to a gene: 2. The CDR3 is 12 residues long. Per germline, CDR1 SGHKS and CDR2 YYEKEE (reference sequence).

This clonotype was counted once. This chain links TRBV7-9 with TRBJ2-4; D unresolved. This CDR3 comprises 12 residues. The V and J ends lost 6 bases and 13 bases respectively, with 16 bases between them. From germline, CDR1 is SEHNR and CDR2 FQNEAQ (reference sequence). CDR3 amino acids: CASSQTAHEQYF. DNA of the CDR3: TGTGCCAGCAGTCAAACCGCGCATGAGCAGTACTTC.

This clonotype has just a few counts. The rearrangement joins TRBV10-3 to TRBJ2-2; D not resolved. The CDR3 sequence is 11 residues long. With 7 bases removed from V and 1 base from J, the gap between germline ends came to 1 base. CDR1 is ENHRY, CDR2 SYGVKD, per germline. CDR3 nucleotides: TGTGCCATCAAGAACACCGGGGAGCTGTTTTTT. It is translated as CAIKNTGELFF.

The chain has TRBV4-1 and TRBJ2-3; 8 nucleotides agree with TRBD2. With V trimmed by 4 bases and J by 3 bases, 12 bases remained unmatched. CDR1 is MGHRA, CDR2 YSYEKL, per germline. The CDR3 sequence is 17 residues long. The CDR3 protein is CASSREWTSFGTDTQYF. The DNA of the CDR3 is TGCGCCAGCAGCCGAGAATGGACTAGCTTCGGGACAGATACGCAGTATTTT.

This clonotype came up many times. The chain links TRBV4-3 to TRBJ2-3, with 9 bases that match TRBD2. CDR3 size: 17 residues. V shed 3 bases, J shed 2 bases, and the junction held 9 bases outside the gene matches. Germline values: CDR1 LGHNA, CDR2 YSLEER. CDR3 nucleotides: TGCGCCAGCAGCCACCATCGGCTAGCGGGGCTCACAGATACGCAGTATTTT. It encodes CASSHHRLAGLTDTQYF.

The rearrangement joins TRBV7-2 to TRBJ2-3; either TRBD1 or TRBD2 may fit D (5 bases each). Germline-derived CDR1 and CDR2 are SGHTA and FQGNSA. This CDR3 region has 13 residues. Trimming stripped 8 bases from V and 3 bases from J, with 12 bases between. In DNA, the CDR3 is TGTGCCAGCTTAAACTGGGGGACAGATACGCAGTATTTT. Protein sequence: CASLNWGTDTQYF.

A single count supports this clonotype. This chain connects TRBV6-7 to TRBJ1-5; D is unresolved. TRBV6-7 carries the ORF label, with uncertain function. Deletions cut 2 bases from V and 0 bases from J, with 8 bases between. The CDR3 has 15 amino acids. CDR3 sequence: CASSYAVNSNQPQHF. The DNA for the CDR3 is TGTGCCAGCAGTTACGCAGTAAATAGCAATCAGCCCCAGCATTTT.

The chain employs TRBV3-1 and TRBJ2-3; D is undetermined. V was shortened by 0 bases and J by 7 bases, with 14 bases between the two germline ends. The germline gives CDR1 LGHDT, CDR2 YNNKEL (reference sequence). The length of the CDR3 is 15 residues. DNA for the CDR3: TGTGCCAGCAGCCAAGACGTCAGTAACACGAATACGCAGTATTTT. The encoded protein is CASSQDVSNTNTQYF.

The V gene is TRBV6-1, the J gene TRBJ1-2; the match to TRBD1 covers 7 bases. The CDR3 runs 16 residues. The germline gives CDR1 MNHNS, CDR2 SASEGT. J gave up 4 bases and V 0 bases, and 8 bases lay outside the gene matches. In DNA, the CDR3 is TGTGCCAGCAGTGAAGCTGGACAGGCGTCACTCTATGGCTACACCTTC. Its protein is CASSEAGQASLYGYTF.

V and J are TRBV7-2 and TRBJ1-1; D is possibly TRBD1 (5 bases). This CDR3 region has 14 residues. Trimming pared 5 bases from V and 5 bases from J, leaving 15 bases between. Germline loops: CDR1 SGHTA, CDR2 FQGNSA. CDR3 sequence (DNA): TGTGCCAGCAGCCAGGGAGGGGCATGGACTGAAGCTTTCTTT. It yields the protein CASSQGGAWTEAFF.

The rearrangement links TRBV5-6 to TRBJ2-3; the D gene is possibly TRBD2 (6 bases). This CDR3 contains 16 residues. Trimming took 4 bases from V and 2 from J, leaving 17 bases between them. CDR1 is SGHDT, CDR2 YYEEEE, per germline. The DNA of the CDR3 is TGTGCCAGCAGCATTGCACCGGGACTCCTCACAGATACGCAGTATTTT. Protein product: CASSIAPGLLTDTQYF.

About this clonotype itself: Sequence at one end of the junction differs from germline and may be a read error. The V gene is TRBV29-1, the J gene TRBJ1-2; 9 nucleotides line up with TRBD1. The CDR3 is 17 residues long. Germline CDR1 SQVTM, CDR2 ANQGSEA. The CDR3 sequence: CSAEGGTGGASNYGYTF. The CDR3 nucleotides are TGCAGCGCTGAAGGGGGAACAGGGGGCGCCTCAAACTATGGCTACACCTTC.

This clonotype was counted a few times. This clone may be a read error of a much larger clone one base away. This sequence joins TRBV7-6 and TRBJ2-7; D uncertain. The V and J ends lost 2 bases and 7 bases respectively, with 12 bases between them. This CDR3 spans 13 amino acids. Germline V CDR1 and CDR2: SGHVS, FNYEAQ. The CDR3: CASSLNQYNEQYF. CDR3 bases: TGTGCCAGCAGCTTAAACCAGTACAATGAGCAGTACTTC.

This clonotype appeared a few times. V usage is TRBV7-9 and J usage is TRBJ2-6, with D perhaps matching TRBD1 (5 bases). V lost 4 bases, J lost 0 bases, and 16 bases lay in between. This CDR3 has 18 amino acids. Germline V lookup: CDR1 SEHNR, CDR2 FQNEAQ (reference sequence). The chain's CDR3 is CASSSSAGRYSGANVLTF. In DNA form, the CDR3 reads TGTGCCAGCAGCTCATCGGCAGGGCGATACTCTGGGGCCAACGTCCTGACTTTC.

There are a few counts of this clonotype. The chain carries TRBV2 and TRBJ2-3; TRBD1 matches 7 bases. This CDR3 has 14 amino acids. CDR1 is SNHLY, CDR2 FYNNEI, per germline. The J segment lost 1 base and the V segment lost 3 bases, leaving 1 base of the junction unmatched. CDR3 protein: CASSDDRGTDTQYF. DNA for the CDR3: TGTGCCAGCAGTGATGACAGGGGCACAGATACGCAGTATTTT.

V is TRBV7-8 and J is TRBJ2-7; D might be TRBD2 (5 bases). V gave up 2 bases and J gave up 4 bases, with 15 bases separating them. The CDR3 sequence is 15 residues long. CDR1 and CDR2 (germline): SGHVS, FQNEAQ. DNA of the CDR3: TGTGCCAGCAGCTTATTGCGGGTAGCGTCGTACGAGCAGTACTTC. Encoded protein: CASSLLRVASYEQYF.